Each of the 21 T cell receptor beta chains below was sequenced from the same sample in a study of T cell repertoires in cytomegalovirus infection. TCRdb analysed the reads with MiXCR anew, one entry per CDR3 protein. The sample has fewer than 250,000 distinct CDR3 sequences; around an eighth are singletons. Sample: PBMCs. The receptors were sampled from a human donor in good health (CMV status not recorded). Some clones in this sample may be carry-over from other donors' samples.

This chain joins TRBV19 and TRBJ1-5, with 7 bases lining up with TRBD1. The germline gives CDR1 LNHDA, CDR2 SQIVND (reference sequence). This CDR3 has 16 amino acids. Unmatched junction bases numbered 7, after V lost 3 bases and J lost 2 bases. For the CDR3, the DNA is TGTGCCAGTAGTATGCAGGGGGGGAACCGCAATCAGCCCCAGCATTTT. Translated, it gives CASSMQGGNRNQPQHF.

This clonotype came up many times. The CDR3 nucleotides read TGTGCCAGCAGTGTCGGATCCGGCAGGCGGTTCTTC. The encoded protein is CASSVGSGRRFF. The V and J genes are TRBV6-1 and TRBJ2-1, with D uncertain. V was shortened by 4 bases and J by 15 bases, with 16 bases between the two germline ends. CDR1 is MNHNS, CDR2 SASEGT, per germline. The CDR3 is 12 residues long.

This clonotype came up a few times. Here the CDR3 reads CASSFERDNEQFF. The DNA for the CDR3 is TGTGCCAGCTCATTCGAACGGGACAATGAGCAGTTCTTC. V and J are TRBV18 and TRBJ2-1; D gene uncertain. The CDR3 covers 13 residues. Germline CDR1 reads KGHSH; CDR2 reads LQKENI. Trimming left V 5 bases short and J 5 bases short, with 10 bases between.

This clonotype was detected a few times. The chain employs TRBV19 and TRBJ1-5; no definite D call. Germline CDR1 LNHDA, CDR2 SQIVND (reference sequence). The length of the CDR3 is 15 residues. The germline V and J ends were trimmed by 7 bases and 6 bases, with 19 bases remaining between them. The CDR3 DNA reads as TGTGCCAGTACCCCATCAGGAGGGTCCGGTCAGCCCCAGCATTTT. This gives the protein CASTPSGGSGQPQHF. Variable domain in full (rest from reference TRBV19 and TRBJ1-5): DGGITQSPKYLFRKEGQNVTLSCEQNLNHDAMYWYRQDPGQGLRLIYYSQIVNDFQKGDIAEGYSVSREKKESFPLTVTSAQKNPTAFYLCASTPSGGSGQPQHFGDGTRLSIL.

The rearrangement uses TRBV19 and TRBJ2-7; 7 bases are a match to TRBD2. The CDR3 totals 14 residues. Trimming took 6 bases from V and 2 from J; bases not matched to a gene: 7. Germline loops: CDR1 LNHDA, CDR2 SQIVND (reference sequence). The CDR3, as DNA: TGTGCCAGTAGGGGAGGGGCACCAACCTACGAGCAGTACTTC. Translated, it gives CASRGGAPTYEQYF.

The rearrangement links TRBV11-3 to TRBJ2-7, with TRBD1 identical over 7 bases. V gave up 6 bases and J gave up 2 bases; unmatched junction bases: 7. Looked up from germline, CDR1 is SGHNT and CDR2 is YENEEA. CDR3 length equals 14 residues. The CDR3 DNA reads TGTGCCAGCAGGCCCCGGGACAGACCCTACGAGCAGTACTTC. This codes for CASRPRDRPYEQYF.

This clonotype was observed a handful of times. The gene calls are TRBV11-2 and TRBJ2-2; D is uncertain. Trimming cost V 1 base and J 6 bases, with 12 bases left between them. CDR3 length equals 15 residues. Germline V CDR1 and CDR2: SGHAT, FQNNGV. The CDR3 DNA reads TGTGCCAGCAGCTTAGGAGTCTTGGACGCCGGGGAGCTGTTTTTT. Its protein is CASSLGVLDAGELFF.

In its sample, this clonotype was seen many times. The V call is TRBV7-2, the J call TRBJ2-2, with D unresolved. V dropped 1 base and J dropped 6 bases, with 12 bases sitting between them. The CDR3 sequence is 15 residues long. Germline CDR1 is SGHTA and CDR2 is FQGNSA. This CDR3 is CASSLGMSIPGELFF. For the CDR3, the DNA is TGTGCCAGCAGCTTAGGAATGAGTATCCCCGGGGAGCTGTTTTTT.

The V gene is TRBV7-2, the J gene TRBJ2-2; TRBD2 might be the D (5 bases). The germline gives CDR1 SGHTA, CDR2 FQGNSA. V gave up 4 bases and J gave up 4 bases, with 13 bases separating them. The CDR3 sequence is 15 residues long. The CDR3 reads CASSWTGESTGELFF. CDR3 sequence (DNA): TGTGCCAGCAGCTGGACTGGGGAGAGCACCGGGGAGCTGTTTTTT.

The rearrangement uses TRBV29-1 and TRBJ2-3; D is unresolved. The length of the CDR3 is 14 residues. The ends were cut back, 3 bases at V and 7 bases at J, with 17 bases in the middle. CDR1 and CDR2 from the germline V gene are SQVTM and ANQGSEA. This CDR3 is CSVDAKPPGNTQYF. In DNA form, the CDR3 reads TGCAGCGTTGATGCGAAGCCGCCGGGTAATACGCAGTATTTT.

This clonotype was observed at least ten times. The V gene is TRBV7-2, the J gene TRBJ2-3; D gene uncertain. V lost 6 bases and J 0 bases, leaving 7 bases between the germline ends. The germline V gene encodes CDR1 SGHTA and CDR2 FQGNSA. The CDR3 covers 13 residues. This CDR3 reads CASRSTSTDTQYF. The CDR3 DNA reads TGTGCCAGCAGGTCAACTAGCACAGATACGCAGTATTTT.

This clonotype was found a few times. In DNA form, the CDR3 reads TGTGCCAGCAGTTCACAGGGGCGGGGGTTTAACTATGGCTACACCTTC. Its translation: CASSSQGRGFNYGYTF. The chain employs TRBV27 and TRBJ1-2, with 7 bases lining up with TRBD1. J was trimmed by 1 base and V by 4 bases; bases with no gene match: 9. This CDR3 has 16 amino acids. Germline loops: CDR1 MNHEY, CDR2 SMNVEV (reference sequence).

The J gene is TRBJ1-4, the V gene TRBV2, with D uncertain. The CDR3 is 11 residues long. In germline, CDR1 is SNHLY, CDR2 FYNNEI. The V gene lost 2 bases and the J gene lost 11 bases, with 6 bases spanning the gap. This CDR3 is CASSEQTKLFF. CDR3 nucleotide sequence: TGTGCCAGCAGTGAACAGACGAAACTGTTTTTT. Filled out from reference TRBV2 and TRBJ1-4, the complete variable domain reads EPEVTQTPSHQVTQMGQEVILRCVPISNHLYFYWYRQILGQKVEFLVSFYNNEISEKSEIFDDQFSVERPDGSNFTLKIRSTKLEDSAMYFCASSEQTKLFFGSGTQLSVL.

Ten or more counts support this clonotype. The rearrangement links TRBV29-1 to TRBJ2-7; D gene ambiguous. The length of the CDR3 is 16 residues. The V and J ends lost 4 bases and 0 bases respectively, with 19 bases between them. Per germline, CDR1 SQVTM and CDR2 ANQGSEA. CDR3 nucleotides: TGCAGCGTTGGGGTAAGGAGCGCCGAGAGCTCCTACGAGCAGTACTTC. It codes for CSVGVRSAESSYEQYF.

The table lists this clonotype with many counts. The J gene is TRBJ1-1, the V gene TRBV7-2; D possibly corresponds to TRBD1 (5 bases). V lost 5 bases and J lost 1, with 11 bases in between. The germline CDR1 and CDR2 sequences are SGHTA and FQGNSA. The CDR3 runs 14 residues. The CDR3 DNA sequence: TGTGCCAGCAGCCCTCGCCAGGGGAACACTGAAGCTTTCTTT. Its translation is CASSPRQGNTEAFF.

This clonotype was seen only a few times. The rearrangement links TRBV6-1 to TRBJ2-1, with a weak D call TRBD1 (5 bases). Trimming removed 6 bases at V and 3 bases at J, with 9 bases between. CDR3 length: 13 residues. Germline lookup yields CDR1 MNHNS and CDR2 SASEGT. The CDR3 here is CASRPTDYNEQFF. CDR3 in DNA: TGTGCCAGCAGGCCGACAGACTACAATGAGCAGTTCTTC.

To note about this clonotype: A read error may be the cause here, since a much bigger clone is one base away. This CDR3 fails to terminate in the conserved phenylalanine or tryptophan, so it likely reflects a read error. The V call is TRBV7-2, the J call TRBJ1-1; D is undetermined. CDR1 is SGHTA, CDR2 FQGNSA, per germline. The CDR3 runs to 10 residues. V was pared by 1 base and J by 11 bases, with 5 bases between. The CDR3 coding sequence is TGTGCCAGCAGCTTAGTGGGCGCTTTCATT. Translating gives CASSLVGAFI.

This clonotype has a count of ten or more. The rearrangement joins TRBV7-9 to TRBJ2-5; D is possibly TRBD1 (6 bases). V lost 5 bases and J lost 5, with 18 bases in between. CDR3 length: 15 amino acids. The V gene's germline CDR1 is SEHNR and CDR2 FQNEAQ (reference sequence). The CDR3 loop is CASSQTGSAGETQYF. The CDR3 region has the DNA TGTGCCAGCAGCCAAACAGGGTCCGCCGGGGAGACCCAGTACTTC.

At least ten counts were recorded for this clonotype. The chain couples TRBV28 to TRBJ1-2; tentatively, D is TRBD1 (5 bases). From germline, CDR1 is MDHEN and CDR2 SYDVKM. Deletions cut 6 bases from V and 4 bases from J, with 15 bases between. CDR3 length equals 14 residues. CDR3 sequence reads: CASRTGPSIYGYTF. Written as DNA, the CDR3 is TGTGCCAGCAGAACGGGACCTTCGATCTATGGCTACACCTTC.

This clonotype was recorded a few times. The chain links TRBV19 to TRBJ2-2, with 7 bases lining up with TRBD1. Germline CDR1 is LNHDA and CDR2 is SQIVND (reference sequence). This CDR3 region has 16 residues. V shed 9 bases, J shed 5 bases, and the junction held 15 bases outside the gene matches. CDR3 residues: CASRSGRTGKTGELFF. The CDR3 DNA reads TGTGCCAGCAGATCCGGTAGGACAGGAAAAACCGGGGAGCTGTTTTTT.

This clonotype came up a few times. This rearrangement joins TRBV20-1 to TRBJ1-2, with 8 nucleotides matching TRBD1. This CDR3 contains 15 residues. Germline assignment: CDR1 DFQATT and CDR2 SNEGSKA (reference sequence). Trimming at V came to 5 bases and at J to 6 bases, leaving 14 bases not matched to a gene. Here the CDR3 reads CSAHGRTGRIDGYTF. The CDR3, as DNA: TGCAGTGCTCACGGAAGGACAGGGAGGATCGATGGCTACACCTTC.